The rows below give T cell receptor beta chains drawn from one sample of a study. TCRdb independently ran MiXCR on the 5' RACE reads; one entry per CDR3 protein. Among over 50,000 distinct CDR3 sequences, about 24% were seen once, and the ten largest hold 3.2%. Sequences were obtained from tumor-infiltrating naive CD4+ T cells sorted from the breast tumor. These receptors came from a female donor with breast cancer. The CDR3 runs from the conserved cysteine through the conserved F or W. A D gene is named only where the DNA matches it firmly. Clone size appears in some rows only: once, few, many, or a class for an expanded clone.

>13|.|TRBV5-1|.|TRBJ2-7
TGCGCCAGCAGCTTGGCAGTCCCCTACGAGCAGTACTTC
CASSLAVPYEQYF
>15|TRBD2|TRBV4-1|few|TRBJ2-5
TGCGCCAGCAGCCACGGTAGCGGGGGAGGGGAGACCCAGTACTTC
CASSHGSGGGETQYF
>13|.|TRBV19|once|TRBJ1-2
TGTGCCAGTAGTAGGGTCGGATACTATGGCTACACCTTC
CASSRVGYYGYTF
>14|TRBD1|TRBV5-1|few|TRBJ2-2
TGCGCCAGCAGCCGGGACAGGGCTGGCGGGGAGCTGTTTTTT
CASSRDRAGGELFF
>14|.|TRBV5-5|.|TRBJ2-7
TGTGCCAGCAGCCCGACCCAACTCACCTACGAGCAGTACTTC
CASSPTQLTYEQYF
>15|TRBD1|TRBV20-1|few|TRBJ2-4
TGCAGTGCTAGCCCTGGGACAGGGGTACAAAACATTCAGTACTTC
CSASPGTGVQNIQYF
>13|.|TRBV29-1|.|TRBJ1-1
TGCAGCGTTGAAAATTCCCGGACCTTTGGCGCTTTCTTT
CSVENSRTFGAFF
>13|.|TRBV7-9|few|TRBJ1-4
TGTGCCAGCAGCTTGGGCCACTATGAAAAACTGTTTTTT
CASSLGHYEKLFF
>12|TRBD1|TRBV28|many|TRBJ1-1
TGTGCCAGCAGTCAGACAGGGGCTGAAGCTTTCTTT
CASSQTGAEAFF
>13|.|TRBV20-1|.|TRBJ2-7
TGCAGTGCTAGCAGGCGGGAAACCTACGAGCAGTACTTC
CSASRRETYEQYF
>13|.|TRBV29-1|.|TRBJ2-5
TGCAGCGTCCACGGGACTCTTTGGGAGACCCAGTACTTC
CSVHGTLWETQYF
>15|TRBD2|TRBV5-4|.|TRBJ2-1
TGTGCCAGCAGCTGGGGGGGGACCCAATACAATGAGCAGTTCTTC
CASSWGGTQYNEQFF
>14|.|TRBV29-1|few|TRBJ2-4
TGCAGCTTTGTACCGGGCGGGATTGCTGACATTCAGTACTTC
CSFVPGGIADIQYF
>16|.|TRBV6-2/TRBV6-3|few|TRBJ2-7
TGTGCCAGCAGTTACCATAACCCCCCGAGCTCCTACGAGCAGTACTTC
CASSYHNPPSSYEQYF
>17|.|TRBV20-1|.|TRBJ1-5
TGCAGTGCAGTAGGGGCTTTCGGGGGGGCTGTAGGTCAGCCCCAGCATTTT
CSAVGAFGGAVGQPQHF
>14|.|TRBV20-1|.|TRBJ2-5
TGCAGTGCTAGAGTCCCGGGCCCCTCTCAGACCCAGTACTTC
CSARVPGPSQTQYF
>13|.|TRBV5-1|.|TRBJ1-1
TGCGCCAGCAGGGCCGGGGCGAACACTGAAGCTTTCTTT
CASRAGANTEAFF
>15|.|TRBV25-1|.|TRBJ2-1
TGTGCCAGCAGTAAGGGACTCACCTCCTACAATGAGCAGTTCTTC
CASSKGLTSYNEQFF
>14|.|TRBV5-1|few|TRBJ1-6
TGCGCCAGCAGCCCGGGACAACTGAATTCACCCCTCCACTTT
CASSPGQLNSPLHF
>18|TRBD1|TRBV12-3/TRBV12-4|.|TRBJ2-7
TGTGCCAGCAGTTTAAGAGGATCCGGGACAGAACCTTTCCACGAGCAGTACTTC
CASSLRGSGTEPFHEQYF
>16|.|TRBV20-1|.|TRBJ1-1
TGCAGTGCTAGAGTTGCCACAGGACGGGTGGGCACTGAAGCTTTCTTT
CSARVATGRVGTEAFF
>15|.|TRBV11-2|few|TRBJ1-2
TGTGCCAGCAGCTTAGATGAGGCCGGGGGTAGCGGCTACACCTTC
CASSLDEAGGSGYTF
>13|.|TRBV24-1|many|TRBJ1-2
TGTGCCACCAGTGACGCTGACGTATATGGCTACACCTTC
CATSDADVYGYTF
>16|TRBD1|TRBV7-2|many|TRBJ2-1
TGTGCCAGCAGCTTGAACGGACAGGGGTCCTACAATGAGCAGTTCTTC
CASSLNGQGSYNEQFF
>10|.|TRBV24-1|few|TRBJ2-3
.
CAIVGRGTDF
>15|.|TRBV7-6|.|TRBJ2-1
TGTGCCAGCAGCTTACATGTCGCGGCCTACAATGAGCAGTTCTTC
CASSLHVAAYNEQFF
>16|.|TRBV18|.|TRBJ1-5
TGTGCCAGCTCACCAAGACAGGTAACTAGCAATCAGCCCCAGCATTTT
CASSPRQVTSNQPQHF
>15|.|TRBV7-7|few|TRBJ2-2
TGTGCTAGCAGCTTATTCTCTAGTAACACCGGGGAGCTGTTTTTT
CASSLFSSNTGELFF
>14|.|TRBV29-1|.|TRBJ1-1
TGCAGCGTTGTGCGGGCGGGACGGAACACTGAAGCTTTCTTT
CSVVRAGRNTEAFF
>18|TRBD1|TRBV7-9|.|TRBJ2-6
TGTGCCAGCAGCAAAGGGACAGAACGAAAATTTGGGGCCAACGTCCTGACTTTC
CASSKGTERKFGANVLTF
>13|.|TRBV7-2|once|TRBJ1-1
TGTGCCAGCAGCACCCAGGTCGGCACTGAAGCTTTCTTT
CASSTQVGTEAFF
>13|.|TRBV27|.|TRBJ1-5
TGTGCCAGCAGTTTATCGAGGAGACAGCCCCAGCATTTT
CASSLSRRQPQHF
>16|.|TRBV25-1|.|TRBJ1-1
TGTGCCAGCACCGAGAGCTTCACAGGGAGGGACACTGAAGCTTTCTTT
CASTESFTGRDTEAFF
>14|.|TRBV5-1|few|TRBJ1-1
TGCGCCAGCAGCTTGCTCAGCCTGAACACTGAAGCTTTCTTT
CASSLLSLNTEAFF
>16|TRBD1|TRBV5-1|.|TRBJ2-5
TGCGCCAGCAGCTTCCCATCCGGGACAGGGTTAGAGACCCAGTACTTC
CASSFPSGTGLETQYF
>16|.|TRBV9|few|TRBJ1-6
TGTGCCAGCAGCGTAGGGGCTAGCTCCTATAATTCACCCCTCCACTTT
CASSVGASSYNSPLHF
>16|.|TRBV6-5|many|TRBJ2-1
TGTGCCAGCAGTTATCAGGACACCCGCTCCTACAATGAGCAGTTCTTC
CASSYQDTRSYNEQFF
>15|.|TRBV7-3|.|TRBJ2-3
TGTGCCAGCAGCTTGGGGAGGCAAGTCACAGATACGCAGTATTTT
CASSLGRQVTDTQYF
>14|.|TRBV6-5|.|TRBJ1-2
TGTGCCAGCAGTTCTCTCCGGGACACGAGTGGCTACACCTTC
CASSSLRDTSGYTF
>13|.|TRBV5-1|few|TRBJ1-1
TGCGCCAGCAGCCCAGGGGACGCCGTTGGGGCTTTCTTT
CASSPGDAVGAFF
>17|TRBD1|TRBV4-3|.|TRBJ2-2
TGCGCCAGCAGCCACGGGACAGGACGGTGGAACACCGGGGAGCTGTTTTTT
CASSHGTGRWNTGELFF
>14|.|TRBV10-2|.|TRBJ1-4
TGCGCCAGCAGTGCGGTTTCCCCTAATGAAAAACTGTTTTTT
CASSAVSPNEKLFF
>16|.|TRBV6-5|.|TRBJ2-3
TGTGCCAGCAGCCCACAGGGAGGATGGGGCACAGATACGCAGTATTTT
CASSPQGGWGTDTQYF
>13|.|TRBV2|.|TRBJ1-1
TGTGCCAGCAGTGGCAGTGTGAACACTGAAGCTTTCTTT
CASSGSVNTEAFF
>15|TRBD1|TRBV28|few|TRBJ1-2
TGTGCCAGCAGTTTCACGGGACAGGGGCCCTATGGCTACACCTTC
CASSFTGQGPYGYTF
>14|.|TRBV6-1|few|TRBJ1-2
TGTGCCAGCAGTGCAGGGAGAGGCAACTATGGCTACACCTTC
CASSAGRGNYGYTF
>16|TRBD2|TRBV5-6|many|TRBJ2-3
TGTGCCAGCAGCCCGGGACTAGCGGGAGGGCCAGATACGCAGTATTTT
CASSPGLAGGPDTQYF
>13|.|TRBV2|.|TRBJ1-5
TGTGCCAGCATAAGGGGGGTGGAGCAGCCCCAGCATTTT
CASIRGVEQPQHF
>13|.|TRBV7-8|many|TRBJ2-3
TGTGCCAGCAGCTTAGGAGCGGGTGATACGCAGTATTTT
CASSLGAGDTQYF
>14|.|TRBV7-2|.|TRBJ1-2
TGTGCCAGCAGCCCTTCTCAGGGCCCCTATGGCTACACCTTC
CASSPSQGPYGYTF
>16|.|TRBV9|.|TRBJ1-3
TGTGCCAGCAGCACCGCCGGGAGCCGGTCTGGAAACACCATATATTTT
CASSTAGSRSGNTIYF
>14|.|TRBV7-9|.|TRBJ1-4
TGTGCCAGCAGCTCAAGACAGGCTAATGAAAAACTGTTTTTT
CASSSRQANEKLFF
>15|TRBD1|TRBV7-6|few|TRBJ2-1
TGTGCCAGCAGCTCATTGCCGGGACAGGGAAATGAGCAGTTCTTC
CASSSLPGQGNEQFF
>17|TRBD1|TRBV18|.|TRBJ2-2
TGTGCCAGCTCACCACCGACAGGGATTTTGGGGACCGGGGAGCTGTTTTTT
CASSPPTGILGTGELFF
>15|.|TRBV18|few|TRBJ1-1
TGTGCCAGCTCACCAAGGACAGTGGCCGACACTGAAGCTTTCTTT
CASSPRTVADTEAFF
>16|.|TRBV9|.|TRBJ2-1
TGTGCCAGCAGCCCACGTCCCAGCTTGGTCTACAATGAGCAGTTCTTC
CASSPRPSLVYNEQFF
>13|.|TRBV5-1|.|TRBJ1-3
TGCGCCAGCAGTGTTGGGGAAGGAAACACCATATATTTT
CASSVGEGNTIYF
>16|.|TRBV5-1|.|TRBJ2-6
TGCGCCAGCAGCTCTTGGATGGGCGCGGGGGCCAACGTCCTGACTTTC
CASSSWMGAGANVLTF
>13|.|TRBV12-3/TRBV12-4|few|TRBJ2-5
TGTGCCAGCAGTTCGCAAGAGCTCGTGACCCAGTACTTC
CASSSQELVTQYF
>13|.|TRBV6-2/TRBV6-3|few|TRBJ2-1
TGTGCCAGCAGTTACGAACCGACCGCAGGGAGGTTCTTC
CASSYEPTAGRFF